The 25 T cell receptor beta chains reported below all come from one sample, sequenced in a study of T-cell reconstitution after alpha-beta-depleted transplantation in children. Preparation of the TCRbeta library was carried out with unique molecular identifiers. TCRdb reprocessed the PCR reads via MiXCR and lists one record per CDR3 protein. This table holds approximately 400,000 distinct CDR3 sequences, about a tenth found once. Sequencing was performed on PBMCs from the stem cell graft donor, taken from the stem cell graft. The receptors were sampled from a human donor who donated a stem cell graft to a child with acute myeloid leukemia.

J is TRBJ2-4 and V is TRBV12-3 or TRBV12-4, with D uncertain. This CDR3 is built from 12 residues. Trimming pared 6 bases from V and 4 bases from J, leaving 7 bases between. The CDR3 DNA sequence: TGTGCCAGCAGAAGCAATAAAAACATTCAGTACTTC. Encoded protein: CASRSNKNIQYF.

The chain has TRBV6-5 and TRBJ2-5; TRBD1 matches at 8 bases. CDR1 and CDR2 from the germline V gene are MNHEY and SVGAGI. The CDR3 spans 14 residues. The trim removed 0 bases at V and 6 bases at J, leaving 3 bases unmatched. The CDR3 loop is CASSYSRQGQTQYF. The DNA of the CDR3 is TGTGCCAGCAGTTACTCAAGACAGGGGCAGACCCAGTACTTC.

J is TRBJ2-1 and V is TRBV10-3; 13 positions agree with TRBD2. Germline V gene lookup returns CDR1 ENHRY and CDR2 SYGVKD. V gave up 10 bases and J gave up 5 bases; unmatched junction bases: 5. The CDR3 loop spans 14 amino acids. CDR3 nucleotides: TGTGCCACCGGACTAGCGGGGGAAAACAATGAGCAGTTCTTC. The encoded protein is CATGLAGENNEQFF.

This clonotype was recorded many times. The CDR3 region is CASTSHYEQYF. The CDR3 coding sequence is TGTGCCAGCACCTCCCACTACGAGCAGTACTTC. The chain links TRBV12-3 or TRBV12-4 to TRBJ2-7, with D hard to call. V lost 7 bases to trimming and J lost 3 bases, with 7 bases between them. The CDR3 extends over 11 amino acids.

This chain connects TRBV10-3 to TRBJ2-2, with TRBD1 matching over 8 bases. In germline, CDR1 is ENHRY, CDR2 SYGVKD. This CDR3 has 15 residues. J gave up 1 base and V 7 bases, and 5 bases lay outside the gene matches. This chain's CDR3 is CAITAGQENTGELFF. Here the CDR3 DNA reads TGTGCCATCACGGCGGGACAGGAGAACACCGGGGAGCTGTTTTTT.

The rearrangement joins TRBV4-2 to TRBJ1-3; D unclear. The CDR3 extends over 14 amino acids. CDR1 and CDR2 from the germline V gene are LGHNA and YNFKEQ. V lost 0 bases and J lost 5, with 8 bases in between. The CDR3 DNA follows: TGTGCCAGCAGCCAAGATGCGAGCCGAAACACCATATATTTT. Translating gives CASSQDASRNTIYF.

V is TRBV7-2 and J is TRBJ2-3; D perhaps matches TRBD1 (6 bases). Trimming removed 5 bases at V and 3 bases at J, with 15 bases between. The CDR3 is 15 residues long. In germline, CDR1 is SGHTA, CDR2 FQGNSA. DNA of the CDR3: TGTGCCAGCAGCCCGTACAGGGAAGCGACAGATACGCAGTATTTT. It codes for CASSPYREATDTQYF.

This clonotype was counted many times. The CDR3 is CASSFGTQNTEAFF. The CDR3 DNA sequence: TGTGCCAGCAGCTTCGGGACACAGAACACTGAAGCTTTCTTT. The chain uses TRBV7-6 and TRBJ1-1; the D gene is possibly TRBD1 (6 bases). Trimming took off 3 bases at V and 1 base at J, with 9 bases between the two ends. The germline V gene encodes CDR1 SGHVS and CDR2 FNYEAQ. The length of the CDR3 is 14 residues.

At least ten counts were recorded for this clonotype. The V call is TRBV29-1, the J call TRBJ1-1; perhaps TRBD1 as D (6 bases). Germline CDR1 and CDR2: SQVTM and ANQGSEA. The CDR3 spans 13 residues. Trimming took off 6 bases at V and 4 bases at J, with 15 bases between the two ends. The CDR3 coding sequence is TGCAGCGTAAAACAGGGATCCGGCACTGAAGCTTTCTTT. Translating gives CSVKQGSGTEAFF.

The gene calls are TRBV18 and TRBJ2-1; weak D call: TRBD1 (6 bases). CDR1 is KGHSH and CDR2 is LQKENI in the germline V gene. This CDR3 has 16 residues. Trimming removed 2 bases from V and 2 bases from J, with 13 bases in between. The CDR3 protein is CASSPGAGAAYNEQFF. In DNA form, the CDR3 reads TGTGCCAGCTCACCAGGGGCAGGGGCTGCCTACAATGAGCAGTTCTTC.

This chain connects TRBV5-1 to TRBJ2-5; D tentatively fits TRBD1 or TRBD2 (5 bases each). V was trimmed by 4 bases and J by 5 bases, leaving 15 bases between them. Germline CDR1 is SGHRS and CDR2 is YFSETQ. The CDR3 is 14 residues long. The DNA for the CDR3 is TGCGCCAGCAGCCCGGGACGGTTGGATGAGACCCAGTACTTC. Its protein product is CASSPGRLDETQYF.

This rearrangement joins TRBV5-1 to TRBJ2-1, with 7 bases fitting TRBD1. V trimming: 5 bases; J trimming: 10 bases; junction bases outside the gene matches: 12. This CDR3 is 14 amino acids long. Germline V gives CDR1 SGHRS, CDR2 YFSETQ. CDR3 residues: CASSDRAALWEQFF. The CDR3 DNA reads TGCGCCAGCAGTGACAGGGCCGCTCTATGGGAGCAGTTCTTC. The full variable domain, its missing parts supplied by reference TRBV5-1 and TRBJ2-1, is KAGVTQTPRYLIKTRGQQVTLSCSPISGHRSVSWYQQTPGQGLQFLFEYFSETQRNKGNFPGRFSGRQFSNSRSEMNVSTLELGDSALYLCASSDRAALWEQFFGPGTRLTVL.

The chain links TRBV7-6 to TRBJ2-2; no reliable D call. V dropped 6 bases and J dropped 4 bases, with 9 bases sitting between them. Per germline, CDR1 SGHVS and CDR2 FNYEAQ. This CDR3 contains 13 residues. The CDR3 reads CASRPLGTGELFF. The CDR3 DNA sequence: TGTGCCAGCAGACCCTTAGGCACCGGGGAGCTGTTTTTT.

This clonotype has at least ten counts. The genes are TRBV12-3 or TRBV12-4 and TRBJ2-1; tentative D call: TRBD2 (6 bases). This CDR3 contains 14 residues. The ends were cut back, 3 bases at V and 7 bases at J, with 13 bases in the middle. The CDR3 DNA is TGTGCCAGCAGTTTCGGCGGGGTGTGGAATGAGCAGTTCTTC. Translation: CASSFGGVWNEQFF.

The V call is TRBV15, the J call TRBJ2-7; D is tentatively TRBD1 or TRBD2 (5 bases each). V was clipped by 5 bases and J by 0 bases, with 11 bases between them. The CDR3 contains 14 residues. The germline gives CDR1 LNHNV, CDR2 YYDKDF (reference sequence). This CDR3 reads CATSGTESSYEQYF. CDR3 nucleotides: TGTGCCACCAGCGGGACGGAAAGCTCCTACGAGCAGTACTTC.

This clonotype was detected many times. The CDR3 loop reads CSARDVLGDTQYF. For the CDR3, the DNA is TGCAGTGCTAGAGACGTACTGGGAGATACGCAGTATTTT. The rearrangement uses TRBV20-1 and TRBJ2-3; D is unclear. The V end was cut by 0 bases, the J end by 5 bases, with 9 bases between. The germline gives CDR1 DFQATT, CDR2 SNEGSKA (reference sequence). CDR3 size: 13 residues.

As regards this clonotype: One end of the junction does not line up with germline, which may come from a read error. The rearrangement links TRBV12-3 or TRBV12-4 to TRBJ2-3; a weak D match, TRBD1 (5 bases). The CDR3 totals 18 residues. CDR3 sequence reads: CASCFPPAGFFSTDTQYF. CDR3 bases: TGTGCCAGCTGTTTTCCCCCGGCAGGGTTTTTTAGCACAGATACGCAGTATTTT.

This clonotype occurred many times. The V and J genes are TRBV7-9 and TRBJ1-5, with D perhaps TRBD1 (6 bases). Germline loops: CDR1 SEHNR, CDR2 FQNEAQ (reference sequence). This CDR3 comprises 13 residues. V lost 4 bases to trimming and J lost 7 bases, with 11 bases between them. CDR3 amino acids: CASSYNRDQPQHF. CDR3 in DNA: TGTGCCAGCAGCTACAACAGGGACCAGCCCCAGCATTTT.

A few counts support this clonotype. The gene calls are TRBV30 and TRBJ2-4; no definite D call. This CDR3 region has 14 residues. CDR1 GTSNPN and CDR2 SVGIG come from the germline V gene (reference sequence). V lost 1 base, J lost 6 bases, and 13 bases lay in between. The CDR3 is CAWSEAGPPNIQYF. CDR3 DNA sequence: TGTGCCTGGAGTGAAGCCGGACCGCCAAACATTCAGTACTTC.

This clonotype was seen a few times. In DNA, the CDR3 is TGCAGTGCCAGACGGGATTCCTACGAGCAGTACGTC. Its translation is CSARRDSYEQYV. This chain connects TRBV20-1 to TRBJ2-7, with a tentative D call TRBD2 (5 bases). The V gene lost 6 bases and the J gene lost 1 base, with 10 bases spanning the gap. CDR3 length: 12 amino acids. Germline V gene sequence: CDR1 DFQATT, CDR2 SNEGSKA (reference sequence).

This clonotype showed up many times. The chain employs TRBV5-1 and TRBJ2-2; TRBD2 matches at 7 bases. Trimming at V came to 7 bases and at J to 2 bases, leaving 5 bases not matched to a gene. The CDR3 length is 14 residues. The germline V gene has CDR1 SGHRS and CDR2 YFSETQ. This CDR3 is CASHGTTNTGELFF. In nucleotides, the CDR3 is TGCGCCAGCCACGGGACTACCAACACCGGGGAGCTGTTTTTT. Looking up the rest from reference TRBV5-1 and TRBJ2-2 gives the full variable domain: KAGVTQTPRYLIKTRGQQVTLSCSPISGHRSVSWYQQTPGQGLQFLFEYFSETQRNKGNFPGRFSGRQFSNSRSEMNVSTLELGDSALYLCASHGTTNTGELFFGEGSRLTVL.

The CDR3 sequence: CASQRQNTGELFF. The CDR3 bases are TGTGCCAGCCAGCGACAGAACACCGGGGAGCTGTTTTTT. This chain joins TRBV6-2 or TRBV6-3 and TRBJ2-2; D gene uncertain. The ends were cut back, 8 bases at V and 1 base at J, with 8 bases in the middle. CDR1 is MNHEY, CDR2 SVGEGT, per germline. This CDR3 is built from 13 residues.

Only a few counts were recorded for this clonotype. V and J are TRBV29-1 and TRBJ1-1; the D gene is possibly TRBD1 (6 bases). The CDR3 has 11 amino acids. V was clipped by 4 bases and J by 4 bases, with 7 bases between them. CDR1 is SQVTM and CDR2 is ANQGSEA in the germline V gene. CDR3 DNA sequence: TGCAGCGTTGTCAGGGGCACTGAAGCTTTCTTT. Translated, it gives CSVVRGTEAFF.

This clonotype was seen ten or more times. The CDR3 spells CSARWPSGADTQYF. In DNA, the CDR3 is TGCAGTGCTAGGTGGCCTAGCGGAGCAGATACGCAGTATTTT. The V gene is TRBV20-1, the J gene TRBJ2-3; 7 bases fit TRBD2. Trimming cost V 3 bases and J 4 bases; bases outside gene matches: 7. The length of the CDR3 is 14 residues. Germline V lookup: CDR1 DFQATT, CDR2 SNEGSKA (reference sequence).

This clonotype was picked up a small number of times. The chain carries TRBV27 and TRBJ1-2; D possibly corresponds to TRBD1 (6 bases). The germline V and J ends were trimmed by 3 bases and 6 bases, with 17 bases remaining between them. The CDR3 has 15 amino acids. Germline V lookup: CDR1 MNHEY, CDR2 SMNVEV (reference sequence). The CDR3 here is CASSFPRQAGDGYTF. The CDR3 DNA is TGTGCCAGCAGTTTCCCCCGACAGGCTGGAGATGGCTACACCTTC.